This entry describes one T cell receptor (beta chain). The antigen remains unidentified. The method was immunoSEQ multiplex PCR; TCRdb's version includes in-frame clones alone and lacks a portion of them. The sample carries roughly 140,000 clones, 86% recorded once. This CDR3 has 14 residues. J was trimmed by 4 bases and V by 6 bases; bases with no gene match: 9. Germline V gene lookup returns CDR1 SQVTM and CDR2 ANQGSEA. The sample originates from a study of Ad26.COV2.S vaccination and SARS-CoV-2 variants. Broader study findings: The TCR breadth and depth analyses may have produced an underestimate of total T cell responses. Spike-specific TCR breadth was greater in vaccine than placebo recipients. It was found that vaccine and placebo recipients had similar non-spike TCR breadth. Post-vaccination spike-specific CD8+ and CD4+ T cell responses reportedly had substantial breadth.

J is TRBJ2-7 and V is TRBV29-1, with TRBD2 identical over 10 bases. The TCR was taken from a human donor who had recovered from COVID-19. The sequenced sample was peripheral blood, obtained after recovery from COVID-19. The CDR3 DNA reads as TGCAGCGTCGCCTTTACTAGCGGGGAGTACGAGCAGTACTTC. Its protein is CSVAFTSGEYEQYF.